This entry lists 13 T cell receptor beta chains sequenced from one sample in a study of cytomegalovirus exposure and HLA in healthy donors. The primer mix had 60 Vbeta and 13 Jbeta primers. The data were produced by immunoSEQ multiplex PCR, yet TCRdb's version contains in-frame clones alone and is incomplete. In the table there are some 170,000 clones, 77% of which are singletons. The material sequenced was PBMCs. Source of these receptors: a man in his thirties or forties in good health and CMV-seropositive.

This clone was observed a single time. The chain joins TRBV9 to TRBJ2-1, with 7 bases identical to TRBD1. Germline assignment: CDR1 SGDLS and CDR2 YYNGEE. The V gene end was trimmed by 0 bases and the J gene end by 9 bases; junction bases not matched to a gene: 12. The length of the CDR3 is 16 residues. Here the CDR3 reads CASSVAATGHLGEQFF. The CDR3 DNA follows: TGTGCCAGCAGCGTAGCGGCGACAGGGCATCTGGGTGAGCAGTTCTTC. The complete variable domain, with remaining parts taken from reference TRBV9 and TRBJ2-1, reads DSGVTQTPKHLITATGQRVTLRCSPRSGDLSVYWYQQSLDQGLQFLIQYYNGEERAKGNILERFSAQQFPDLHSELNLSSLELGDSALYFCASSVAATGHLGEQFFGPGTRLTVL.

V is TRBV19 and J is TRBJ2-7, with D unresolved. Deletions cut 1 base from V and 2 bases from J, with 12 bases between. Germline V gene data show CDR1 as LNHDA and CDR2 as SQIVND (reference sequence). This CDR3 has 15 residues. CDR3 in amino acids: CASSIGQTSTYEQYF. As DNA, the CDR3 is TGTGCCAGTAGTATAGGGCAGACAAGTACCTACGAGCAGTACTTC.

The rearrangement uses TRBV5-1 and TRBJ1-1, with D uncertain. The germline CDR1 and CDR2 sequences are SGHRS and YFSETQ. The CDR3 sequence is 14 residues long. With 0 bases removed from V and 0 bases from J, the gap between germline ends came to 6 bases. CDR3 coding DNA: TGCGCCAGCAGCTTGGTGGCGGTGAACACTGAAGCTTTCTTT. Protein: CASSLVAVNTEAFF.

V gene TRBV6-5 combines with J gene TRBJ2-7; 8 bases map to TRBD1. V shed 6 bases and J 3 bases; nucleotides not matched to a gene: 10. The CDR3 loop spans 15 amino acids. The germline CDR1 and CDR2 sequences are MNHEY and SVGAGI. In DNA form, the CDR3 reads TGTGCCAGCAGCCCCTACTCGGGACAGGTCTACGAGCAGTACTTC. Its protein is CASSPYSGQVYEQYF.

The chain recombines TRBV2 with TRBJ2-2; 10 nucleotides line up with TRBD1. The CDR3 covers 15 residues. The V gene's germline CDR1 is SNHLY and CDR2 FYNNEI. V shed 4 bases and J 7 bases; nucleotides not matched to a gene: 6. CDR3 loop: CASSGQGAPNGELFF. Here the CDR3 DNA reads TGTGCCAGCAGTGGACAGGGGGCGCCGAACGGGGAGCTGTTTTTT.

The V call is TRBV5-6, the J call TRBJ2-7; the match to TRBD1 covers 9 bases. The CDR3 has 15 amino acids. V was clipped by 1 base and J by 1 base; unmatched bases: 3. The germline CDR1 and CDR2 sequences are SGHDT and YYEEEE. The CDR3 reads CASSLLGQGSYEQYF. For the CDR3, the DNA is TGTGCCAGCAGCTTGTTGGGACAGGGATCCTACGAGCAGTACTTC. Drawing the rest from reference TRBV5-6 and TRBJ2-7, the complete variable domain is DAGVTQSPTHLIKTRGQQVTLRCSPKSGHDTVSWYQQALGQGPQFIFQYYEEEERQRGNFPDRFSGHQFPNYSSELNVNALLLGDSALYLCASSLLGQGSYEQYFGPGTRLTVT.

The chain joins TRBV13 to TRBJ1-2; the D is unclear. Germline loops: CDR1 PRHDT, CDR2 FYEKMQ (reference sequence). CDR3 size: 20 residues. V lost 7 bases, J lost 6 bases, and 36 bases lay in between. CDR3 in DNA: TGTGCCAGCATCCCCCCTTCGTCAGACGATGAGGCGAAGGAGGCCGATGGCTACACCTTC. Protein sequence: CASIPPSSDDEAKEADGYTF.

This clone was seen a handful of times. The rearrangement uses TRBV7-9 and TRBJ1-2; 8 bases are a match to TRBD1. Germline CDR1 reads SEHNR; CDR2 reads FQNEAQ (reference sequence). The CDR3 runs 14 residues. V trimming: 2 bases; J trimming: 4 bases; junction bases outside the gene matches: 3. The CDR3 spells CASSLQGASYGYTF. CDR3 DNA: TGTGCCAGCAGCTTACAGGGGGCGAGCTATGGCTACACCTTC.

This chain connects TRBV9 to TRBJ2-7; 13 bases agree with TRBD2. The germline CDR1 and CDR2 sequences are SGDLS and YYNGEE. The CDR3 sequence is 15 residues long. Trimming removed 4 bases from V and 3 bases from J; junction bases left unmatched: 4. CDR3 in amino acids: CASSIGLAGDYEQYF. DNA for the CDR3: TGTGCCAGCAGCATCGGACTAGCGGGGGACTACGAGCAGTACTTC.

The gene calls are TRBV7-2 and TRBJ2-1, with 10 positions matching TRBD1. The CDR3 covers 14 residues. The trim removed 3 bases at V and 6 bases at J, leaving 2 bases unmatched. CDR1 SGHTA and CDR2 FQGNSA come from the germline V gene. CDR3 sequence: CASSFRDRGNEQFF. The CDR3 bases are TGTGCCAGCAGCTTCCGGGACAGGGGCAATGAGCAGTTCTTC. Looking up the rest from reference TRBV7-2 and TRBJ2-1 gives the full variable domain: GAGVSQSPSNKVTEKGKDVELRCDPISGHTALYWYRQSLGQGLEFLIYFQGNSAPDKSGLPSDRFSAERTGGSVSTLTIQRTQQEDSAVYLCASSFRDRGNEQFFGPGTRLTVL.

V gene TRBV30 combines with J gene TRBJ2-5; possibly TRBD2 for D (5 bases). This CDR3 region has 14 residues. The V end was cut by 0 bases, the J end by 4 bases, with 12 bases between. CDR1 is GTSNPN and CDR2 is SVGIG in the germline V gene (reference sequence). The CDR3 is CAWSVLDRGETQYF. The CDR3 nucleotides read TGTGCCTGGAGTGTACTAGATCGCGGAGAGACCCAGTACTTC.

The chain couples TRBV30 to TRBJ1-1; D remains unclear. V gave up 4 bases and J gave up 7 bases, with 10 bases separating them. In germline, CDR1 is GTSNPN, CDR2 SVGIG (reference sequence). The CDR3 is made up of 11 amino acids. The CDR3 nucleotides read TGTGCCTGGATTGTTCAGGTTGAAGCTTTCTTT. Amino acids: CAWIVQVEAFF. Filled out from reference TRBV30 and TRBJ1-1, the complete variable domain reads SQTIHQWPATLVQPVGSPLSLECTVEGTSNPNLYWYRQAAGRGLQLLFYSVGIGQISSEVPQNLSASRPQDRQFILSSKKLLLSDSGFYLCAWIVQVEAFFGQGTRLTVV.

The chain combines TRBV4-1 with TRBJ2-1; 9 bases align to TRBD1. The CDR3 runs 17 residues. CDR1 is MGHRA, CDR2 YSYEKL, per germline. J was trimmed by 5 bases and V by 0 bases; bases with no gene match: 8. The CDR3 spells CASSQDFGQGSHNEQFF. Here the CDR3 DNA reads TGCGCCAGCAGCCAAGATTTCGGACAGGGGTCCCACAATGAGCAGTTCTTC.